This T cell receptor beta chain was identified during a study of patients and donors after allogeneic stem cell transplantation. TCRdb passed the RT-PCR reads through MiXCR, listing each CDR3 protein once. The table records roughly 200,000 distinct CDR3 sequences, 35% to 45% of them present only once. The CDR3 runs to 11 residues. V lost 6 bases and J lost 11, with 8 bases in between. CDR1 is MDHEN and CDR2 is SYDVKM in the germline V gene. The source material was blood, either unsorted or a sorted T cell fraction (not recorded which). V gene TRBV28 combines with J gene TRBJ1-6; weak D call: TRBD1 (5 bases). This receptor was obtained from a human donor who was either an allogeneic HSCT recipient or a stem cell or donor lymphocyte infusion donor (not recorded which). It is not recorded whose cells these are; they may come from a transplant donor. CDR3 loop: CASRQGTPLHF. CDR3 DNA sequence: TGTGCCAGCAGGCAGGGAACACCCCTCCACTTT.